Listed here are 24 T cell receptor beta chains from one sample, sequenced in a study of neurological immune-mediated disorders. Each CDR3 protein is one row after TCRdb ran MiXCR on the 5' RACE reads. The sample consists of approximately 100,000 distinct CDR3 sequences, roughly 4% of them appearing once. The sample comprised PBMCs. The receptors come from a woman between 18 and 30 years old with multiple sclerosis.

This clonotype was seen ten or more times. The chain is built from TRBV5-1 and TRBJ2-3; TRBD1 matches 10 bases. This CDR3 is 17 amino acids long. From germline, CDR1 is SGHRS and CDR2 YFSETQ. The ends lost 6 bases at V and 4 bases at J; junction bases unmatched: 14. The CDR3 here is CASNLAPRQGAADTQYF. CDR3 coding DNA: TGCGCCAGCAACCTAGCCCCCCGACAGGGGGCCGCAGATACGCAGTATTTT.

The V call is TRBV14, the J call TRBJ2-2, with D maybe TRBD1 (5 bases). With 1 base removed from V and 0 bases from J, the gap between germline ends came to 9 bases. The CDR3 has 16 amino acids. Germline V gene lookup returns CDR1 SGHDN and CDR2 FVKESK. The CDR3: CASSQGQQPNTGELFF. The CDR3 DNA follows: TGTGCCAGCAGCCAAGGACAGCAGCCGAACACCGGGGAGCTGTTTTTT.

This clonotype was found many times. This chain uses TRBV20-1 with TRBJ1-2; 9 bases agree with TRBD1. The germline V gene encodes CDR1 DFQATT and CDR2 SNEGSKA (reference sequence). The CDR3 consists of 15 residues. After removal of 3 bases from V and 4 bases from J, the junction contained 9 bases not matched to a gene. The CDR3 here is CSASGPWTGAYGYTF. The CDR3 nucleotides read TGCAGTGCTAGCGGGCCATGGACAGGGGCCTATGGCTACACCTTC.

At least ten counts were recorded for this clonotype. The chain has TRBV7-2 and TRBJ1-2, with unresolved D. Germline-derived CDR1 and CDR2 are SGHTA and FQGNSA. CDR3 length: 15 amino acids. The V gene lost 8 bases and the J gene lost 4 bases, with 20 bases spanning the gap. In DNA form, the CDR3 reads TGTGCCAGCGTCCCCAACCCAGGTGCCACCTATGGCTACACCTTC. This sequence encodes CASVPNPGATYGYTF.

This clonotype occurred many times. This sequence joins TRBV20-1 and TRBJ1-2, with TRBD1 as a possible D gene (5 bases). The V end was cut by 0 bases, the J end by 7 bases, with 12 bases between. Germline-derived CDR1 and CDR2 are DFQATT and SNEGSKA (reference sequence). This CDR3 contains 13 residues. The DNA of the CDR3 is TGCAGTGCTAGAGACGGGACCTCCCTTGGCTACACCTTC. It codes for CSARDGTSLGYTF.

The table lists this clonotype with many counts. The chain links TRBV20-1 to TRBJ2-7, with 7 bases that match TRBD2. This CDR3 is 12 amino acids long. The trim removed 6 bases at V and 3 bases at J, leaving 5 bases unmatched. Germline CDR1 and CDR2: DFQATT and SNEGSKA (reference sequence). CDR3 loop: CSAPGGSYEQYF. In DNA, the CDR3 is TGCAGTGCCCCGGGCGGGAGCTACGAGCAGTACTTC.

This clonotype was seen many times. V and J are TRBV20-1 and TRBJ1-5, with D perhaps TRBD1 (6 bases). V gave up 5 bases and J gave up 2 bases, with 13 bases separating them. Per the germline V gene, CDR1 is DFQATT and CDR2 is SNEGSKA (reference sequence). The CDR3 runs 14 residues. CDR3 sequence: CSAPIRGGNQPQHF. The CDR3 DNA sequence: TGCAGTGCTCCCATCAGGGGCGGCAATCAGCCCCAGCATTTT.

In this sample, this clonotype turned up many times. The V gene is TRBV12-5, the J gene TRBJ2-5, with D possibly TRBD1 on 5 matching bases. V lost 2 bases to trimming and J lost 5 bases, with 9 bases between them. CDR1 and CDR2 from the germline V gene are LGHNT and FRNRAP. CDR3 size: 13 residues. The CDR3 sequence is CASGLRGSETQYF. The CDR3 DNA is TGTGCTAGTGGTTTGAGGGGCTCTGAGACCCAGTACTTC.

There are many counts of this clonotype. The CDR3 coding sequence is TGTGCCAGCAGTTCAGAGAGTAATTCACCCCTCCACTTT. Protein sequence: CASSSESNSPLHF. The rearrangement links TRBV6-6 to TRBJ1-6; no firm D call. The germline V gene encodes CDR1 MNHNY and CDR2 SVGAGI (reference sequence). The CDR3 length is 13 residues. The V end lost 4 bases, the J end lost 6 bases, and 7 bases lay between the germline ends.

This clonotype was seen many times. V is TRBV7-2 and J is TRBJ2-7; D is unclear. V lost 2 bases and J 0 bases, leaving 8 bases between the germline ends. Germline CDR1 and CDR2: SGHTA and FQGNSA. This CDR3 region has 14 residues. The CDR3 reads CASSLIGDSYEQYF. The CDR3 DNA reads TGTGCCAGCAGCTTAATTGGAGACTCCTACGAGCAGTACTTC.

Ten or more counts support this clonotype. The chain carries TRBV10-2 and TRBJ1-1, with a possible D match to TRBD1 (6 bases). Trimming shortened V by 3 bases and J by 1 base, and 12 bases separated the two germline ends. Germline V gives CDR1 WSHSY, CDR2 SAAADI. The length of the CDR3 is 15 residues. In DNA form, the CDR3 reads TGCGCCAGCAGTGACAGAGGGACACAGAACACTGAAGCTTTCTTT. This gives the protein CASSDRGTQNTEAFF.

At least ten counts were recorded for this clonotype. V gene TRBV5-5 combines with J gene TRBJ2-2; tentative D call: TRBD2 (5 bases). This CDR3 is 14 amino acids long. CDR1 is SGHKS, CDR2 YYEKEE, per germline (reference sequence). Trimming pared 3 bases from V and 4 bases from J, leaving 10 bases between. This CDR3 is CASSYRDFTGELFF. CDR3 nucleotides: TGTGCCAGCAGCTACCGGGATTTCACCGGGGAGCTGTTTTTT. The full variable domain, completed using reference TRBV5-5 and TRBJ2-2, is DAGVTQSPTHLIKTRGQQVTLRCSPISGHKSVSWYQQVLGQGPQFIFQYYEKEERGRGNFPDRFSARQFPNYSSELNVNALLLGDSALYLCASSYRDFTGELFFGEGSRLTVL.

The genes are TRBV20-1 and TRBJ1-3; D ambiguous. The CDR3 covers 13 residues. The V and J ends lost 6 bases and 0 bases respectively, with 9 bases between them. Germline V gives CDR1 DFQATT, CDR2 SNEGSKA (reference sequence). The CDR3 region has the DNA TGCAGTGCACCAAGCAGCTCTGGAAACACCATATATTTT. Translated, it gives CSAPSSSGNTIYF.

In its sample, this clonotype was seen many times. The chain carries TRBV10-3 and TRBJ2-2; 7 bases agree with TRBD2. Losses at the gene ends were 10 bases for V and 0 bases for J; bases not matched to a gene: 5. The CDR3 spans 14 residues. Germline CDR1 and CDR2: ENHRY and SYGVKD. CDR3 protein: CATKLAPNTGELFF. The CDR3 DNA sequence: TGTGCCACCAAACTAGCGCCGAACACCGGGGAGCTGTTTTTT.

This clonotype was seen at least ten times. The rearrangement links TRBV20-1 to TRBJ2-1; D is perhaps TRBD1 (8 bases). Between the trimmed V and J ends, which lost 7 bases and 3 bases, there was a span of 13 bases. There are 13 residues in the CDR3. Germline CDR1 and CDR2: DFQATT and SNEGSKA (reference sequence). CDR3: CSGNRGGYNEQFF. For the CDR3, the DNA is TGCAGTGGAAACAGGGGGGGCTACAATGAGCAGTTCTTC.

This clonotype was counted at least ten times. The chain links TRBV5-1 to TRBJ1-1; TRBD1 is a possible D gene (5 bases). V was trimmed by 1 base and J by 5 bases, leaving 36 bases between them. The CDR3 runs to 22 residues. Germline V lookup: CDR1 SGHRS, CDR2 YFSETQ. The CDR3 region is CASSLRSSGRFMEGLSLTEAFF. Here the CDR3 DNA reads TGCGCCAGCAGCTTGCGCTCCTCAGGCAGGTTTATGGAGGGGTTGAGTTTGACTGAAGCTTTCTTT.

Points on this clonotype: As the CDR3 is not closed by the conserved phenylalanine or tryptophan, this likely results from a read error. This chain uses TRBV5-1 with TRBJ2-1; weak D call: TRBD1 (6 bases). The V gene lost 4 bases and the J gene lost 1 base, with 12 bases spanning the gap. The CDR3 is made up of 15 amino acids. Germline assignment: CDR1 SGHRS and CDR2 YFSETQ. In nucleotides, the CDR3 is TGCGCCAGCAGCAGCACAGGGAGTTCCTACAATGAGCAGTTCAAC. Its protein product is CASSSTGSSYNEQFN.

This clonotype has at least ten counts. The genes are TRBV4-1 and TRBJ1-2, with 7 bases fitting TRBD1. The CDR3 loop spans 14 amino acids. Germline V gene sequence: CDR1 MGHRA, CDR2 YSYEKL. The trim removed 4 bases at V and 3 bases at J, leaving 5 bases unmatched. CDR3 protein: CASSPTGTDYGYTF. The CDR3 DNA reads TGCGCCAGCAGCCCAACCGGGACAGACTATGGCTACACCTTC.

This clonotype has ten or more counts. The gene calls are TRBV20-1 and TRBJ2-1; perhaps TRBD2 as D (7 bases). CDR3 length: 14 amino acids. CDR1 and CDR2 (germline): DFQATT, SNEGSKA (reference sequence). Between the trimmed V and J ends, which lost 3 bases and 2 bases, there was a span of 11 bases. The CDR3 DNA sequence: TGCAGTGCTAGGGGAGGGGACACCTACAATGAGCAGTTCTTC. Encoded protein: CSARGGDTYNEQFF.

The sample holds a few counts of this clonotype. The chain uses TRBV6-1 and TRBJ2-7, with a weak D call TRBD1 (6 bases). The V and J ends lost 6 bases and 5 bases respectively, with 14 bases between them. The CDR3 sequence is 13 residues long. In germline, CDR1 is MNHNS, CDR2 SASEGT. CDR3 sequence: CASSDTGWNEQYF. CDR3 coding DNA: TGTGCCAGCAGCGATACAGGGTGGAACGAGCAGTACTTC.

This clonotype was seen ten or more times. The rearrangement links TRBV20-1 to TRBJ1-5, with no clear D. Trimming pared 0 bases from V and 8 bases from J, leaving 17 bases between. The CDR3 runs to 15 residues. Looked up from germline, CDR1 is DFQATT and CDR2 is SNEGSKA (reference sequence). CDR3 residues: CSARDRIAEREPQHF. The DNA for the CDR3 is TGCAGTGCTAGAGATCGGATTGCGGAAAGGGAGCCCCAGCATTTT.

This clonotype was found many times. V gene TRBV7-9 combines with J gene TRBJ2-3; 11 nucleotides line up with TRBD1. The germline CDR1 and CDR2 sequences are SEHNR and FQNEAQ (reference sequence). The length of the CDR3 is 14 residues. Losses at the gene ends were 5 bases for V and 4 bases for J; bases not matched to a gene: 2. CDR3 nucleotides: TGTGCCAGCAGCCTGGGACAGGGGGCAGATACGCAGTATTTT. Translated, it gives CASSLGQGADTQYF.

This clonotype was counted ten times or more. The chain recombines TRBV4-3 with TRBJ1-4; D unclear. Germline CDR1 and CDR2: LGHNA and YSLEER. The CDR3 consists of 14 residues. The V end lost 0 bases, the J end lost 7 bases, and 9 bases lay between the germline ends. This CDR3 is CASSQDVAGEKLFF. The CDR3 DNA sequence: TGCGCCAGCAGCCAAGATGTGGCAGGTGAAAAACTGTTTTTT.

Ten or more counts support this clonotype. The chain carries TRBV11-2 and TRBJ2-1; 7 bases map to TRBD1. Germline V gives CDR1 SGHAT, CDR2 FQNNGV. J lost 8 bases, V lost 5 bases, and 6 bases had no gene match. The CDR3 runs to 13 residues. CDR3 region: CASSQQGYDEQFF. CDR3 sequence (DNA): TGTGCCAGCAGCCAACAGGGGTATGATGAGCAGTTCTTC.